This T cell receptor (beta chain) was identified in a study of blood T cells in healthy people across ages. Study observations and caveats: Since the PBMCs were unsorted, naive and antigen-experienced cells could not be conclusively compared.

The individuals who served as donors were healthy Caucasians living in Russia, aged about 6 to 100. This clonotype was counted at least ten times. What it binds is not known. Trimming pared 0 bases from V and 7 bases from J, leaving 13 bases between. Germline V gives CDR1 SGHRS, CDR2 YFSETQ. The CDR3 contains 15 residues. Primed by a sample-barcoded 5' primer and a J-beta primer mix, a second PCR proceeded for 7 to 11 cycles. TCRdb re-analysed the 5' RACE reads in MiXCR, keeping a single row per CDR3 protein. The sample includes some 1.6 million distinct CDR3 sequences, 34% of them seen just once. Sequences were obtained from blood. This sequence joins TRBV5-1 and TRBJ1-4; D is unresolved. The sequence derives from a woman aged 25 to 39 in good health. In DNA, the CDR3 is TGCGCCAGCAGCTTGGCCATAGGCGGATCTGAAAAACTGTTTTTT. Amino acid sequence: CASSLAIGGSEKLFF.